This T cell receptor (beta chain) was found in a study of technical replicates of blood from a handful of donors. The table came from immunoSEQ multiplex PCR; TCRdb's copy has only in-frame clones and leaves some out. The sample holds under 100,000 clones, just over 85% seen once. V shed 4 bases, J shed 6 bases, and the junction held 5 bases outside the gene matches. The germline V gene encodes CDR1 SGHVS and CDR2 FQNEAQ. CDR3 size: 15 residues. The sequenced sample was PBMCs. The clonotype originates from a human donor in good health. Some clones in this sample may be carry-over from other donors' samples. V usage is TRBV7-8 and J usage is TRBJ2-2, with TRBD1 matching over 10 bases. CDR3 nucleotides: TGTGCCAGCAGCTCCTCCGGGACAGGGGCCGGGGAGCTGTTTTTT. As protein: CASSSSGTGAGELFF. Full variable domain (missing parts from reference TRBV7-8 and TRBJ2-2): GAGVSQSPRYKVAKRGQDVALRCDPISGHVSLFWYQQALGQGPEFLTYFQNEAQLDKSGLPSDRFFAERPEGSVSTLKIQRTQQEDSAVYLCASSSSGTGAGELFFGEGSRLTVL.